Each of the 28 T cell receptor beta chains below was sequenced from the same sample in a study of immune evolution from preneoplasia to lung adenocarcinoma. Clones were sequenced by immunoSEQ multiplex PCR, and TCRdb holds only the in-frame ones, with some missing. Of about 6,000 clones in the sample, 70% to 85% are singletons; the top ten hold about 15%. Sequenced input: FFPE adjacent normal lung tissue. These receptors all come from a person between 70 and 80 years old with lung adenocarcinoma.

The rearrangement uses TRBV2 and TRBJ1-2; no reliable D call. V lost 9 bases and J 1 base, leaving 12 bases between the germline ends. CDR3 size: 13 residues. CDR1 is SNHLY, CDR2 FYNNEI, per germline. This CDR3 reads CARGKDVNYGYTF. As DNA, the CDR3 is TGTGCCAGGGGGAAAGATGTTAACTATGGCTACACCTTC.

This chain links TRBV28 with TRBJ2-5; tentatively, D is TRBD1 (6 bases). Germline-derived CDR1 and CDR2 are MDHEN and SYDVKM. V was cut by 4 bases and J by 4 bases, with 16 bases left in between. The CDR3 has 15 amino acids. The CDR3 loop reads CASSSQGPVRETQYF. The CDR3 DNA follows: TGTGCCAGCAGTTCTCAGGGGCCGGTGCGAGAGACCCAGTACTTC.

The chain is built from TRBV6-5 and TRBJ2-2; 8 nucleotides match TRBD1. The CDR3 contains 14 residues. Germline V lookup: CDR1 MNHEY, CDR2 SVGAGI. V was pared by 8 bases and J by 8 bases, with 10 bases of the junction left unmatched. DNA of the CDR3: TGTGCCAGCCGAATTGACAGGGGCGATGGGGAGCTGTTTTTT. The encoded protein is CASRIDRGDGELFF.

V and J are TRBV6-5 and TRBJ1-2; TRBD1 might be the D (6 bases). CDR3 length equals 14 residues. CDR1 is MNHEY and CDR2 is SVGAGI in the germline V gene. The germline V and J ends were trimmed by 3 bases and 8 bases, with 16 bases remaining between them. CDR3 sequence: CASSYEWGGVGYTF. Here the CDR3 DNA reads TGTGCCAGCAGTTATGAATGGGGGGGCGTCGGCTACACCTTC.

The count of this clone is one. The V gene is TRBV5-1, the J gene TRBJ1-5, with TRBD1 identical over 7 bases. Germline CDR1 reads SGHRS; CDR2 reads YFSETQ. V was pared by 5 bases and J by 0 bases, with 5 bases of the junction left unmatched. There are 15 residues in the CDR3. The CDR3 reads CASSPTGNSNQPQHF. As DNA, the CDR3 is TGCGCCAGCAGTCCGACAGGGAATAGCAATCAGCCCCAGCATTTT.

This clone appeared a few times. The rearrangement joins TRBV4-3 to TRBJ1-2; a possible D gene is TRBD1 (5 bases). Germline values: CDR1 LGHNA, CDR2 YSLEER. Deletions cut 4 bases from V and 4 bases from J, with 10 bases between. This CDR3 comprises 13 residues. CDR3 protein: CASSPTGFYGYTF. CDR3 nucleotide sequence: TGCGCCAGCAGCCCCACAGGATTCTATGGCTACACCTTC.

The chain joins TRBV27 to TRBJ2-5; TRBD2 might be the D (6 bases). Deletions cut 5 bases from V and 5 bases from J, with 12 bases between. This CDR3 is 13 amino acids long. Germline loops: CDR1 MNHEY, CDR2 SMNVEV (reference sequence). The CDR3 sequence: CASSQRGRETQYF. CDR3 bases: TGTGCCAGCAGTCAACGGGGGAGGGAGACCCAGTACTTC.

The chain links TRBV19 to TRBJ1-5, with 9 bases identical to TRBD1. CDR3 length equals 15 residues. The germline gives CDR1 LNHDA, CDR2 SQIVND (reference sequence). The trim removed 5 bases at V and 5 bases at J, leaving 7 bases unmatched. The CDR3 coding sequence is TGTGCCAGTAGTGTCATTTGGACAGGGGATCAGCCCCAGCATTTT. This gives the protein CASSVIWTGDQPQHF.

This chain links TRBV7-9 with TRBJ1-1; D remains ambiguous. CDR3 length equals 14 residues. Germline loops: CDR1 SEHNR, CDR2 FQNEAQ (reference sequence). Trimming took 3 bases from V and 4 from J, leaving 12 bases between them. In DNA form, the CDR3 reads TGTGCCAGCAGCTTCGGACCCTTGGGCACTGAAGCTTTCTTT. It translates to CASSFGPLGTEAFF.

Points on this clone: The same CDR3 also results from other DNA sequences found in this sample. This rearrangement joins TRBV30 to TRBJ1-5, with D unclear. With 0 bases removed from V and 5 bases from J, the gap between germline ends came to 8 bases. CDR3 length: 13 residues. Germline V CDR1 and CDR2: GTSNPN, SVGIG (reference sequence). The CDR3 reads CAWSVHGDQPQHF. CDR3 nucleotide sequence: TGTGCCTGGAGTGTACACGGCGATCAGCCCCAGCATTTT.

This chain uses TRBV29-1 with TRBJ1-1; 7 bases agree with TRBD1. V was pared by 1 base and J by 13 bases, with 12 bases of the junction left unmatched. Germline lookup yields CDR1 SQVTM and CDR2 ANQGSEA. The CDR3 runs 13 residues. Written as DNA, the CDR3 is TGCAGCGTTGAAGCAGGACAGGTGACGATTGATTTCTTT. The encoded protein is CSVEAGQVTIDFF.

This clone was seen a few times. V gene TRBV7-9 combines with J gene TRBJ2-5; TRBD1 aligns across 7 bases. V gave up 7 bases and J gave up 0 bases; unmatched junction bases: 5. Per the germline V gene, CDR1 is SEHNR and CDR2 is FQNEAQ (reference sequence). This CDR3 region has 14 residues. The DNA for the CDR3 is TGTGCCAGCACCCTACAGGGGCACCAAGAGACCCAGTACTTC. Its translation: CASTLQGHQETQYF. The entire variable domain, with the rest obtained from reference TRBV7-9 and TRBJ2-5, is as follows: DTGVSQNPRHKITKRGQNVTFRCDPISEHNRLYWYRQTLGQGPEFLTYFQNEAQLEKSRLLSDRFSAERPKGSFSTLEIQRTEQGDSAMYLCASTLQGHQETQYFGPGTRLLVL.

The rearrangement joins TRBV27 to TRBJ2-5; D might be TRBD2 (5 bases). Per the germline V gene, CDR1 is MNHEY and CDR2 is SMNVEV (reference sequence). The CDR3 contains 14 residues. V lost 5 bases to trimming and J lost 1 base, with 11 bases between them. Written as DNA, the CDR3 is TGTGCCAGCAGTCAAAAGAGCGGCCAAGAGACCCAGTACTTC. The encoded protein is CASSQKSGQETQYF.

This chain uses TRBV30 with TRBJ2-1; TRBD1 or TRBD2 may be the D gene (5 bases each). Germline V lookup: CDR1 GTSNPN, CDR2 SVGIG (reference sequence). This CDR3 has 13 residues. The V end was cut by 4 bases, the J end by 6 bases, with 13 bases between. CDR3 protein: CAWTPNGGNEQFF. Written as DNA, the CDR3 is TGTGCCTGGACCCCTAATGGGGGCAATGAGCAGTTCTTC.

V is TRBV9 and J is TRBJ1-1, with D perhaps matching TRBD1 (5 bases). The V gene's germline CDR1 is SGDLS and CDR2 YYNGEE. This CDR3 region has 17 residues. V was clipped by 4 bases and J by 3 bases, with 22 bases between them. The CDR3 bases are TGTGCCAGCAGCCCCAGAGGGGCAGGTGTAGGGGACACTGAAGCTTTCTTT. It yields the protein CASSPRGAGVGDTEAFF.

The chain employs TRBV13 and TRBJ2-1, with a possible D match to TRBD2 (6 bases). The CDR3 length is 14 residues. Germline CDR1 reads PRHDT; CDR2 reads FYEKMQ (reference sequence). Between the trimmed V and J ends, which lost 5 bases and 5 bases, there was a span of 13 bases. The CDR3 is CASSGGTLNNEQFF. The CDR3 DNA reads as TGTGCCAGCAGCGGAGGGACTTTGAACAATGAGCAGTTCTTC.

V and J are TRBV11-2 and TRBJ1-1, with D perhaps matching TRBD1 (5 bases). V lost 3 bases and J lost 5, with 10 bases in between. The CDR3 sequence is 13 residues long. Germline-derived CDR1 and CDR2 are SGHAT and FQNNGV. The CDR3 protein is CASSFGTGTEAFF. In nucleotides, the CDR3 is TGTGCCAGCAGCTTTGGGACGGGAACTGAAGCTTTCTTT.

The chain couples TRBV6-1 to TRBJ1-4; D unclear. The germline V gene has CDR1 MNHNS and CDR2 SASEGT. Trimming pared 2 bases from V and 10 bases from J, leaving 17 bases between. The CDR3 covers 15 residues. CDR3: CASSESFPLVGKLFF. In nucleotides, the CDR3 is TGTGCCAGCAGTGAATCATTCCCATTGGTGGGAAAACTGTTTTTT.

J is TRBJ2-7 and V is TRBV5-8; the match to TRBD2 covers 7 bases. The CDR3 covers 16 residues. CDR1 is SGHTS and CDR2 is YDEGEE in the germline V gene. Unmatched junction bases numbered 7, after V lost 1 base and J lost 0 bases. The CDR3 DNA is TGTGCCAGCAGCTTGTCGAGCGGGGCGAGCTCCTACGAGCAGTACTTC. It specifies CASSLSSGASSYEQYF.

The rearrangement joins TRBV13 to TRBJ2-1; 10 nucleotides line up with TRBD2. V shed 1 base, J shed 5 bases, and the junction held 11 bases outside the gene matches. Germline loops: CDR1 PRHDT, CDR2 FYEKMQ (reference sequence). This CDR3 is built from 18 residues. The CDR3 sequence is CASSLVGLAGARNNEQFF. In nucleotides, the CDR3 is TGTGCCAGCAGCTTAGTTGGCCTAGCGGGGGCCCGCAACAATGAGCAGTTCTTC.

This sequence joins TRBV6-9 and TRBJ2-5; D may be TRBD1 (6 bases). The CDR3 loop spans 15 amino acids. Germline V gene sequence: CDR1 MNHGY, CDR2 SVAAGI. V lost 6 bases to trimming and J lost 4 bases, with 18 bases between them. This chain's CDR3 is CASSCFRGKGETQYF. For the CDR3, the DNA is TGTGCCAGCAGCTGTTTCAGGGGCAAGGGAGAGACCCAGTACTTC.

The rearrangement uses TRBV6-4 and TRBJ2-2; 8 bases fit TRBD1. Germline trimming cut 5 bases from V and 4 bases from J; bases unmatched to any gene: 3. The germline V gene has CDR1 MRHNA and CDR2 SNTAGT. The CDR3 spans 14 residues. CDR3 nucleotide sequence: TGTGCCAGCAGTCAGGGGGCGACCACCGGGGAGCTGTTTTTT. Its protein is CASSQGATTGELFF.

This clone was found once. This sequence joins TRBV28 and TRBJ2-3; a weak D match, TRBD1 (5 bases). Germline V gene lookup returns CDR1 MDHEN and CDR2 SYDVKM. The CDR3 extends over 14 amino acids. Trimming stripped 10 bases from V and 1 base from J, with 15 bases between. The DNA of the CDR3 is TGTGCCACCCAGTTTGTACAGGGCACAGATACGCAGTATTTT. Encoded protein: CATQFVQGTDTQYF.

The chain links TRBV20-1 to TRBJ2-2; D is uncertain. The CDR3 has 10 residues. Between the trimmed V and J ends, which lost 2 bases and 7 bases, there was a span of 2 bases. Germline CDR1 and CDR2: DFQATT and SNEGSKA (reference sequence). The CDR3 here is CSARYGELFF. The CDR3 coding sequence is TGCAGTGCTAGATACGGGGAGCTGTTTTTT.

The chain combines TRBV5-6 with TRBJ2-1; 10 bases are shared with TRBD2. Unmatched junction bases numbered 5, after V lost 3 bases and J lost 5 bases. Germline assignment: CDR1 SGHDT and CDR2 YYEEEE. This CDR3 contains 15 residues. In DNA form, the CDR3 reads TGTGCCAGCAGCTGGCTAGCGGGAGATAACAATGAGCAGTTCTTC. Its translation is CASSWLAGDNNEQFF.

The chain links TRBV27 to TRBJ1-5; a weak D match, TRBD1 (5 bases). Germline V gene lookup returns CDR1 MNHEY and CDR2 SMNVEV (reference sequence). Deletions cut 0 bases from V and 6 bases from J, with 12 bases between. The CDR3 extends over 15 amino acids. CDR3 sequence (DNA): TGTGCCAGCAGTTTATCGTGGGGGAGGGGTCAGCCCCAGCATTTT. As protein: CASSLSWGRGQPQHF.

This clone was detected only once. V usage is TRBV18 and J usage is TRBJ1-6; D gene ambiguous. With 1 base removed from V and 10 bases from J, the gap between germline ends came to 14 bases. Germline CDR1 and CDR2: KGHSH and LQKENI. This CDR3 region has 15 residues. CDR3 region: CASSPLRGNESPLHF. CDR3 nucleotides: TGTGCCAGCTCACCACTGCGAGGGAATGAATCACCCCTCCACTTT.

The gene calls are TRBV30 and TRBJ2-7; 11 positions agree with TRBD1. CDR3 size: 12 residues. The germline V gene encodes CDR1 GTSNPN and CDR2 SVGIG (reference sequence). The ends lost 7 bases at V and 7 bases at J; junction bases unmatched: 6. CDR3 residues: CASDRGLGEQYF. CDR3 sequence (DNA): TGTGCCTCGGACAGGGGGCTGGGGGAGCAGTACTTC.